This T cell receptor (beta chain) was identified during a study of T cells in localized non-small cell lung cancer. Study observations and caveats: There was higher T cell clonality in uninvolved adjacent lung than in tumor, and it was highest there. Out of the top 100 tumor clones, a median around 50 were seen in adjacent lung.

Data came from immunoSEQ multiplex PCR; TCRdb stores just in-frame clones and leaves some out. In the table there are roughly 38,000 clones, more than 80% of which are singletons. About this clone itself: The antigen is unknown.

Germline V gene data show CDR1 as LGHNA and CDR2 as YNFKEQ. The V gene end was trimmed by 7 bases and the J gene end by 1 base; junction bases not matched to a gene: 6. The CDR3 covers 15 residues. The sequence derives from a male donor aged 60 or over with stage II lung adenocarcinoma. The sample was peripheral blood mononuclear cells, taken before any cancer treatment. The V gene is TRBV4-2, the J gene TRBJ2-2; 7 bases are shared with TRBD2. CDR3 loop: CASTNPGGNTGELFF. In DNA form, the CDR3 reads TGTGCCAGCACCAACCCGGGGGGGAACACCGGGGAGCTGTTTTTT.